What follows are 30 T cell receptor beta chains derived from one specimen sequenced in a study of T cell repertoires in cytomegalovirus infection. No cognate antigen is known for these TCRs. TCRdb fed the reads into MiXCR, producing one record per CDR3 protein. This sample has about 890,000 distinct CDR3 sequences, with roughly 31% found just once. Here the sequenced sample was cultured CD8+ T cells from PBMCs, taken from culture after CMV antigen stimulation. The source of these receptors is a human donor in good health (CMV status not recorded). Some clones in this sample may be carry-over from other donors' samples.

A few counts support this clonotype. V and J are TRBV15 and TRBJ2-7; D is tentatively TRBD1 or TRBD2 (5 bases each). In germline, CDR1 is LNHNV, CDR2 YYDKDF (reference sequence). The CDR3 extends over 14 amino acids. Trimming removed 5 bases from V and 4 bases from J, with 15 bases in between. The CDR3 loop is CATSPFPGPYEQYV. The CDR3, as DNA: TGTGCCACCAGCCCTTTCCCGGGGCCGTACGAGCAGTACGTC.

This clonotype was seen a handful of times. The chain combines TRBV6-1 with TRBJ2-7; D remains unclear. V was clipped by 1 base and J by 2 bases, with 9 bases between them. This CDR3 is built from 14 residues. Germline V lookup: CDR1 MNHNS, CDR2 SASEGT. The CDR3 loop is CASSEVVGTYEQYF. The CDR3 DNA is TGTGCCAGCAGTGAAGTTGTGGGGACCTACGAGCAGTACTTC.

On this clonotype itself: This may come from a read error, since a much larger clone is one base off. The CDR3 region is CVSSLGAGLYNEQFF. CDR3 DNA: TGTGTCAGCAGCTTAGGGGCAGGTTTGTACAATGAGCAGTTCTTC. V usage is TRBV7-6 and J usage is TRBJ2-1, with a weak D call TRBD1 (5 bases). CDR1 is SGHVS and CDR2 is FNYEAQ in the germline V gene. The CDR3 contains 15 residues.

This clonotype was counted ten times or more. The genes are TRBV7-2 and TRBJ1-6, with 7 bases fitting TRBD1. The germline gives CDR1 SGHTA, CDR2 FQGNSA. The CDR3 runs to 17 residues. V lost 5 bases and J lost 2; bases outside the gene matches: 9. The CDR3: CASSQPPTGAYNSPLHF. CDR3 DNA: TGTGCCAGCAGCCAACCTCCAACAGGGGCCTATAATTCACCCCTCCACTTT.

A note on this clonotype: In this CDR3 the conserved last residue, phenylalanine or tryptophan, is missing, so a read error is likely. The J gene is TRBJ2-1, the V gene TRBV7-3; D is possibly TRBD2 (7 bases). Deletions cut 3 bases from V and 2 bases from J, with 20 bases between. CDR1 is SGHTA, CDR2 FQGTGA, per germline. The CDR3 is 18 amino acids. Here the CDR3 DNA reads TGTGCCAGCAGCTTTCTGGGAGGGACAATAACTCCCTACAATGAGCAGTTCTCC. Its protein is CASSFLGGTITPYNEQFS.

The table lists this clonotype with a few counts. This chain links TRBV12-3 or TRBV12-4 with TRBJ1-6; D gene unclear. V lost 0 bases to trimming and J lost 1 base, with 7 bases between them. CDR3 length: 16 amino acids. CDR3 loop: CASSLARPSYNSPLHF. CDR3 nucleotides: TGTGCCAGCAGTTTAGCGCGGCCATCCTATAATTCACCCCTCCACTTT.

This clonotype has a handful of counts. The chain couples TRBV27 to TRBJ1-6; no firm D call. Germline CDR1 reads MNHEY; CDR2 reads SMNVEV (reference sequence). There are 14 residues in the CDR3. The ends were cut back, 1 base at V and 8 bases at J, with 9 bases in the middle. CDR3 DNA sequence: TGTGCCAGCAGTTTATTGACCGGTGATTCACCCCTCCACTTT. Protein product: CASSLLTGDSPLHF.

CDR3 residues: CASSLRTGGLTKNIQYF. The DNA of the CDR3 is TGTGCCAGCAGTTTAAGGACAGGCGGCCTAACCAAAAACATTCAGTACTTC. V and J are TRBV28 and TRBJ2-4, with 7 bases that match TRBD1. This CDR3 comprises 17 residues. CDR1 is MDHEN, CDR2 SYDVKM, per germline. With V trimmed by 2 bases and J by 2 bases, 9 bases remained unmatched.

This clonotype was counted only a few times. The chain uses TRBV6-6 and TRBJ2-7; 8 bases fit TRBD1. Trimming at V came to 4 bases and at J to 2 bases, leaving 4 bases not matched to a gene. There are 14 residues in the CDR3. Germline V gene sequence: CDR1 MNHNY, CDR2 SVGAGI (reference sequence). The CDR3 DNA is TGTGCCAGCAGTTTACAGGGGGTGGCCTACGAGCAGTACTTC. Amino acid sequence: CASSLQGVAYEQYF.

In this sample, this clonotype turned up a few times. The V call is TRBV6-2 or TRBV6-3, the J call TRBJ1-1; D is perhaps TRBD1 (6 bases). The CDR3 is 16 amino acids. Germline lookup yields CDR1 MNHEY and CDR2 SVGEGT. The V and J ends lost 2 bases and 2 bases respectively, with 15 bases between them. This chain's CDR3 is CASSYRPGEGNTEAFF. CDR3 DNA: TGTGCCAGCAGTTACAGGCCAGGGGAAGGCAACACTGAAGCTTTCTTT.

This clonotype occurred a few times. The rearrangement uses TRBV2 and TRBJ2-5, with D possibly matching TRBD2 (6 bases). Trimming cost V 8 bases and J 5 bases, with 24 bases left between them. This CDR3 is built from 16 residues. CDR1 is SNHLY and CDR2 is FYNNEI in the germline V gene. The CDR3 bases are TGTGCCAGCCGCCGGCGTTCGCGGGGTCTGACCGAGACCCAGTACTTC. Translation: CASRRRSRGLTETQYF. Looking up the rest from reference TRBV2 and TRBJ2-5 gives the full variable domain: EPEVTQTPSHQVTQMGQEVILRCVPISNHLYFYWYRQILGQKVEFLVSFYNNEISEKSEIFDDQFSVERPDGSNFTLKIRSTKLEDSAMYFCASRRRSRGLTETQYFGPGTRLLVL.

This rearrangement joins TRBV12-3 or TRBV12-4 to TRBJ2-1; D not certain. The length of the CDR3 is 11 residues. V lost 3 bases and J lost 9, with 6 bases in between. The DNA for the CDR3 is TGTGCCAGCAGTTTCCAGCCTGAGCAGTTCTTC. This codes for CASSFQPEQFF.

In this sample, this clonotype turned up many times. The CDR3 is CASSRAGTQYF. In nucleotides, the CDR3 is TGTGCCAGCAGCCGCGCGGGTACGCAGTATTTT. The V and J genes are TRBV7-2 and TRBJ2-3; possible D gene TRBD2, 5 bases. In germline, CDR1 is SGHTA, CDR2 FQGNSA. The V end was cut by 5 bases, the J end by 8 bases, with 8 bases between. CDR3 length equals 11 residues.

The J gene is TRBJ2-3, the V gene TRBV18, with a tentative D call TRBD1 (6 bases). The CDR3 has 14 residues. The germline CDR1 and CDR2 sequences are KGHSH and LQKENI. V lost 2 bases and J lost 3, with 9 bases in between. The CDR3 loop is CASSPGGLTDTQYF. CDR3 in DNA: TGTGCCAGCTCACCAGGGGGCCTGACAGATACGCAGTATTTT.

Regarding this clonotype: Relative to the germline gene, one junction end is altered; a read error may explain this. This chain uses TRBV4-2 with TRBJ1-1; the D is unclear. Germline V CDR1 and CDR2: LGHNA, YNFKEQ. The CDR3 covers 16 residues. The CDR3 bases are TGTGCCAACAGCCAAGATCGTACAATCTCCGGGACTGAAGCTTTCTTT. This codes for CANSQDRTISGTEAFF.

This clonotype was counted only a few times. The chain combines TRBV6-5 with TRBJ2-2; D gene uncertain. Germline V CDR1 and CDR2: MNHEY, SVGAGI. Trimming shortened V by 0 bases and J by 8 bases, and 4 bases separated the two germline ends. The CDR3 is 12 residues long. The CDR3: CASSYSFGELFF. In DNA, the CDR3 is TGTGCCAGCAGTTACTCGTTTGGGGAGCTGTTTTTT.

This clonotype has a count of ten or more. This CDR3 is CASSLGQMANTGELFF. The CDR3 nucleotides are TGTGCCAGCAGCTTAGGGCAGATGGCGAACACCGGGGAGCTGTTTTTT. V and J are TRBV7-2 and TRBJ2-2; D gene unclear. This CDR3 has 16 amino acids. CDR1 and CDR2 (germline): SGHTA, FQGNSA. V lost 1 base and J lost 0, with 9 bases in between.

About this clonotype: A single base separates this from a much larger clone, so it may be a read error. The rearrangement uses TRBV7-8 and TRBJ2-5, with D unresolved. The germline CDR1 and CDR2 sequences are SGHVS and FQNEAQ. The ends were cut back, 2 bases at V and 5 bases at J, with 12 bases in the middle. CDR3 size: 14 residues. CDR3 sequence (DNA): TGTGCCAGCAGCTTATTGCCGTTCCACGAGACCCAGTACTTC. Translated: CASSLLPFHETQYF.

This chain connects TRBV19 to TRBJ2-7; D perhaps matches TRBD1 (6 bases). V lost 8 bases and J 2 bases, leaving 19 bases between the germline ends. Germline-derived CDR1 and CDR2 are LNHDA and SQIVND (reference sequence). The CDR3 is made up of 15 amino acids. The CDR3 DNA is TGTGCCAGTTCCCGAATCCGGGACAAGCCCTACGAGCAGTACTTC. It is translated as CASSRIRDKPYEQYF. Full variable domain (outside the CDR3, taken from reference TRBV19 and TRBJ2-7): DGGITQSPKYLFRKEGQNVTLSCEQNLNHDAMYWYRQDPGQGLRLIYYSQIVNDFQKGDIAEGYSVSREKKESFPLTVTSAQKNPTAFYLCASSRIRDKPYEQYFGPGTRLTVT.

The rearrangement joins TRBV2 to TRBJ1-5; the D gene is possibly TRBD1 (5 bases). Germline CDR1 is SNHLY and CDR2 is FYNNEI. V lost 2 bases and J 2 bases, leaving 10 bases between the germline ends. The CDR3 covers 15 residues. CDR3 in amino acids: CASSERGSGNQPQHF. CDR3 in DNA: TGTGCCAGCAGTGAAAGGGGCAGCGGCAATCAGCCCCAGCATTTT.

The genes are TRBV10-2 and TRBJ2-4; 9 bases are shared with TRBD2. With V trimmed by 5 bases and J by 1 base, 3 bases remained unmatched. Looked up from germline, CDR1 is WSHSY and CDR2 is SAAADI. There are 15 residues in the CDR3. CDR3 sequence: CASSPTSGAKNIQYF. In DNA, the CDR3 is TGCGCCAGCAGTCCGACTAGCGGTGCCAAAAACATTCAGTACTTC.

CDR3 sequence (DNA): TGTGCCAGCAGCACCCCTGACAGGGGTCGGTATGGCTACACCTTC. Translated: CASSTPDRGRYGYTF. V is TRBV7-9 and J is TRBJ1-2; TRBD1 agrees at 8 bases. The germline gives CDR1 SEHNR, CDR2 FQNEAQ (reference sequence). The CDR3 contains 15 residues. V shed 5 bases and J 5 bases; nucleotides not matched to a gene: 10.

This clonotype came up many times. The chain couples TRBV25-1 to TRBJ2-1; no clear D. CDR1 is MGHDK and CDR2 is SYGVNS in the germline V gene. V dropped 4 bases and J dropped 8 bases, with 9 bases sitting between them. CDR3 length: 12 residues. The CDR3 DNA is TGTGCCAGCAGTGTCGATAGTGATGAGCAGTTCTTC. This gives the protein CASSVDSDEQFF.

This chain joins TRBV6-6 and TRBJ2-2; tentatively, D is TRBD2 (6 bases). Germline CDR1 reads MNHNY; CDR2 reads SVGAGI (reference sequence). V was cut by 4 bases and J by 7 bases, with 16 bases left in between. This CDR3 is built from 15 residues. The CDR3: CASSSAGGASGELFF. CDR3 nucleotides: TGTGCCAGCAGTTCGGCGGGCGGGGCGAGCGGGGAGCTGTTTTTT.

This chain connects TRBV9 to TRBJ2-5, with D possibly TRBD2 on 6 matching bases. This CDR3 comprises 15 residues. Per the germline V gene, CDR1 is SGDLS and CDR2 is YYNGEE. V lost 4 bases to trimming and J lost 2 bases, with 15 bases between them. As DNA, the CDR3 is TGTGCCAGCAGCAGCGGAGGGTCCTTACAAGAGACCCAGTACTTC. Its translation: CASSSGGSLQETQYF.

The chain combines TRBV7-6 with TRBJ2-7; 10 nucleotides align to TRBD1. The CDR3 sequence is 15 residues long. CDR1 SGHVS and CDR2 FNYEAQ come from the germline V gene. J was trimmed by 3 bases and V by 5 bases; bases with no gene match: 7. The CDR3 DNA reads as TGTGCCAGCAGCCAAAAGACAGGGGGCTTCTACGAGCAGTACTTC. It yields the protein CASSQKTGGFYEQYF.

CDR3 sequence reads: CASSYTGALQETQYF. CDR3 sequence (DNA): TGTGCCAGCAGTTACACAGGGGCCCTCCAAGAGACCCAGTACTTC. The V gene is TRBV6-2 or TRBV6-3, the J gene TRBJ2-5; 7 nucleotides match TRBD1. The CDR3 has 15 amino acids. Germline loops: CDR1 MNHEY, CDR2 SVGEGT. The ends lost 2 bases at V and 1 base at J; junction bases unmatched: 4.

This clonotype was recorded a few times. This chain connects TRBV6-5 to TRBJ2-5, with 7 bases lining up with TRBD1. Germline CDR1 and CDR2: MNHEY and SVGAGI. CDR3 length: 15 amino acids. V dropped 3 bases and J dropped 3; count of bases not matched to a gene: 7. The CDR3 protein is CASSYIPGQKETQYF. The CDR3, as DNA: TGTGCCAGCAGTTATATTCCGGGACAGAAAGAGACCCAGTACTTC.

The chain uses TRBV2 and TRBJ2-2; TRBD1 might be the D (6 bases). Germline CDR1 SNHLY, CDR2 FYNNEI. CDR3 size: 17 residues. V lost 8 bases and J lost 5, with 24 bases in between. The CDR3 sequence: CASGSPGDSAQTGELFF. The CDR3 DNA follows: TGTGCCAGCGGGTCTCCAGGGGATTCCGCACAGACCGGGGAGCTGTTTTTT. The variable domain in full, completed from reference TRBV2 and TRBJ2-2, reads EPEVTQTPSHQVTQMGQEVILRCVPISNHLYFYWYRQILGQKVEFLVSFYNNEISEKSEIFDDQFSVERPDGSNFTLKIRSTKLEDSAMYFCASGSPGDSAQTGELFFGEGSRLTVL.

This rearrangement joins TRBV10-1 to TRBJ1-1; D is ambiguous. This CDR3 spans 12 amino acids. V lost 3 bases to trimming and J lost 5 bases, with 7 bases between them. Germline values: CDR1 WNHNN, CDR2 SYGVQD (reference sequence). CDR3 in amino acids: CASSDGQTEAFF. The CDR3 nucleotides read TGCGCCAGCAGTGATGGTCAGACTGAAGCTTTCTTT.